The 15 T cell receptor beta chains given below trace back to one sample, sequenced in a study of CDR3 diversity in severe acne. In TCRdb, the PCR reads were re-called with MiXCR into one record per CDR3 protein. The data contain over 90,000 distinct CDR3 sequences, under 60% of them seen just once; the ten biggest clones take up around 12%. Sample: blood. These receptors originate from a male donor with acne.

This clonotype occurred once. The rearrangement joins TRBV29-1 to TRBJ2-2; TRBD2 matches at 10 bases. The V gene's germline CDR1 is SQVTM and CDR2 ANQGSEA. The CDR3 sequence is 14 residues long. Trimming at V came to 6 bases and at J to 1 base, leaving 2 bases not matched to a gene. CDR3 nucleotides: TGCAGCGTGCCTAGCGGGAGGAACACCGGGGAGCTGTTTTTT. Its translation is CSVPSGRNTGELFF.

This clonotype has just a few counts. A much larger clone lies a single base off, so this may be a read error. The rearrangement uses TRBV7-6 and TRBJ2-1; TRBD2 matches 9 bases. Germline V gives CDR1 SGHVS, CDR2 FNYEAQ. CDR3 length: 10 residues. In DNA form, the CDR3 reads TGTGCCAGCAGCCGACTAGCGGAGGCCTTC. Its translation is CASSRLAEAF.

This clonotype was detected ten times or more. The chain employs TRBV9 and TRBJ2-5; 8 positions agree with TRBD1. Germline V gene data show CDR1 as SGDLS and CDR2 as YYNGEE. V dropped 3 bases and J dropped 4; count of bases not matched to a gene: 8. The CDR3 spans 15 residues. The CDR3 protein is CASSATGGRRETQYF. CDR3 DNA: TGTGCCAGCAGCGCTACAGGGGGTCGGCGAGAGACCCAGTACTTC.

This chain connects TRBV10-1 to TRBJ2-7; 11 bases match TRBD1. The junction had 7 bases not matched to a gene; V was cut back by 3 bases and J by 6 bases. The germline gives CDR1 WNHNN, CDR2 SYGVQD (reference sequence). The CDR3 runs 15 residues. CDR3: CASSEWTGGEVEQYF. The CDR3 DNA reads TGCGCCAGCAGTGAATGGACAGGGGGCGAGGTCGAGCAGTACTTC.

This chain uses TRBV7-6 with TRBJ1-2; 12 nucleotides agree with TRBD1. The CDR3 runs to 16 residues. After removal of 2 bases from V and 5 bases from J, the junction contained 6 bases not matched to a gene. CDR1 is SGHVS and CDR2 is FNYEAQ in the germline V gene. As DNA, the CDR3 is TGTGCCAGCAGCTTACCACCGGGACAGGGGGCATATGGCTACACCTTC. Residues: CASSLPPGQGAYGYTF.

The rearrangement uses TRBV25-1 and TRBJ1-5, with 7 bases fitting TRBD1. This CDR3 region has 14 residues. Germline CDR1 is MGHDK and CDR2 is SYGVNS. V was clipped by 4 bases and J by 3 bases; unmatched bases: 3. The CDR3 coding sequence is TGTGCCAGCAGTGGGACAGGATACAATCAGCCCCAGCATTTT. It yields the protein CASSGTGYNQPQHF.

This clonotype has only one observation. V is TRBV7-2 and J is TRBJ2-5, with D possibly being TRBD2 (7 bases). The length of the CDR3 is 15 residues. Per germline, CDR1 SGHTA and CDR2 FQGNSA. V was pared by 9 bases and J by 4 bases, with 21 bases between. DNA of the CDR3: TGTGCCAGTTCCCGGGGGCCAGGGGAGGGAGAGACCCAGTACTTC. Its translation is CASSRGPGEGETQYF. Looking up the rest from reference TRBV7-2 and TRBJ2-5 gives the full variable domain: GAGVSQSPSNKVTEKGKDVELRCDPISGHTALYWYRQSLGQGLEFLIYFQGNSAPDKSGLPSDRFSAERTGGSVSTLTIQRTQQEDSAVYLCASSRGPGEGETQYFGPGTRLLVL.

J is TRBJ2-1 and V is TRBV13, with 14 bases matching TRBD2. Germline V lookup: CDR1 PRHDT, CDR2 FYEKMQ (reference sequence). The trim removed 6 bases at V and 8 bases at J, leaving 12 bases unmatched. The CDR3 consists of 17 residues. CDR3 nucleotide sequence: TGTGCCAGCAGTAACCGACTAGCGGGAGGGCCTGGTGATGAGCAGTTCTTC. This sequence encodes CASSNRLAGGPGDEQFF.

This clonotype was counted between two and nine times. The chain carries TRBV4-1 and TRBJ1-4, with D perhaps TRBD1 (6 bases). Germline V gene sequence: CDR1 MGHRA, CDR2 YSYEKL. The ends were cut back, 7 bases at V and 4 bases at J, with 13 bases in the middle. The CDR3 length is 14 residues. The CDR3 is CASTIGGLNEKLFF. DNA for the CDR3: TGCGCCAGCACGATCGGGGGGCTTAATGAAAAACTGTTTTTT.

V gene TRBV13 combines with J gene TRBJ2-7; D is possibly TRBD1 or TRBD2 (5 bases each). The CDR3 runs 14 residues. From germline, CDR1 is PRHDT and CDR2 FYEKMQ (reference sequence). The V end lost 2 bases, the J end lost 2 bases, and 10 bases lay between the germline ends. The CDR3 DNA follows: TGTGCCAGCAGCTTATCAGGGACCCCCTACGAGCAGTACTTC. Protein: CASSLSGTPYEQYF. Filled out from reference TRBV13 and TRBJ2-7, the complete variable domain reads AAGVIQSPRHLIKEKRETATLKCYPIPRHDTVYWYQQGPGQDPQFLISFYEKMQSDKGSIPDRFSAQQFSDYHSELNMSSLELGDSALYFCASSLSGTPYEQYFGPGTRLTVT.

This clonotype was recorded at least ten times. The V call is TRBV10-1, the J call TRBJ2-1, with TRBD2 matching over 8 bases. CDR1 and CDR2 from the germline V gene are WNHNN and SYGVQD (reference sequence). J lost 5 bases, V lost 6 bases, and 6 bases had no gene match. CDR3 size: 14 residues. CDR3 loop: CASRNIAGNNEQFF. In DNA, the CDR3 is TGCGCCAGCAGGAATATAGCGGGAAACAATGAGCAGTTCTTC.

Concerning this clonotype: Just one base apart from a much larger clone, this may be a read error. The chain employs TRBV25-1 and TRBJ2-4; D tentatively reads TRBD1 or TRBD2 (5 bases each). Trimming removed 5 bases at V and 1 base at J, with 15 bases between. The germline V gene has CDR1 MGHDK and CDR2 SYGVNS. The CDR3 spans 16 residues. This CDR3 reads CASSRTREGAKNIQYF. The CDR3 DNA follows: TGTGCCAGCAGTCGGACAAGAGAGGGGGCCAAAAACATTCAGTACTTC.

The genes are TRBV14 and TRBJ1-2; D gene ambiguous. The germline CDR1 and CDR2 sequences are SGHDN and FVKESK. V was shortened by 4 bases and J by 2 bases, with 8 bases between the two germline ends. The CDR3 sequence is 13 residues long. This CDR3 reads CASSLEPNYGYTF. CDR3 sequence (DNA): TGTGCCAGCAGCCTGGAACCAAACTATGGCTACACCTTC.

Comments on this clonotype: One end of the junction fails to match germline, which may point to a read error. The chain combines TRBV5-4 with TRBJ1-6; the D gene is possibly TRBD1 (6 bases). Germline lookup yields CDR1 SGHNT and CDR2 YYREEE (reference sequence). CDR3 length: 20 amino acids. The DNA of the CDR3 is TGTGCCAGCAGCTTGCGCCAGGGGATCGGGAGAAGGTCCTGTAATTCACCCCTCCACTTT. This gives the protein CASSLRQGIGRRSCNSPLHF. Together with reference TRBV5-4 and TRBJ1-6, the CDR3 gives the full variable domain: ETGVTQSPTHLIKTRGQQVTLRCSSQSGHNTVSWYQQALGQGPQFIFQYYREEENGRGNFPPRFSGLQFPNYSSELNVNALELDDSALYLCASSLRQGIGRRSCNSPLHFGNGTRLTVT.

The chain has TRBV29-1 and TRBJ2-5; D ambiguous. This CDR3 region has 13 residues. Trimming cost V 2 bases and J 4 bases, with 11 bases left between them. Germline V gene data show CDR1 as SQVTM and CDR2 as ANQGSEA. The CDR3 nucleotides are TGCAGCGTTGAAATCTGGGATCGAGAGACCCAGTACTTC. Translated: CSVEIWDRETQYF.